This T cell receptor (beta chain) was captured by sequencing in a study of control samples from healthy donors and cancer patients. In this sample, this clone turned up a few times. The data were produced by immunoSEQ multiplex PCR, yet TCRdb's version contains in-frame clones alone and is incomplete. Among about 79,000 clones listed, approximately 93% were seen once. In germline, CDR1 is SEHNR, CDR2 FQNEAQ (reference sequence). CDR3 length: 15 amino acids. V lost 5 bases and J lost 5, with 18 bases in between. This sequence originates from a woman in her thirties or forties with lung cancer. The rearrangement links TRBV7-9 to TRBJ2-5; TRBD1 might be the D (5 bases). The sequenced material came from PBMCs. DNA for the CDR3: TGTGCCAGCAGCCCTCCCAGGCGAGCAGGGGAGACCCAGTACTTC. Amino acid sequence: CASSPPRRAGETQYF.